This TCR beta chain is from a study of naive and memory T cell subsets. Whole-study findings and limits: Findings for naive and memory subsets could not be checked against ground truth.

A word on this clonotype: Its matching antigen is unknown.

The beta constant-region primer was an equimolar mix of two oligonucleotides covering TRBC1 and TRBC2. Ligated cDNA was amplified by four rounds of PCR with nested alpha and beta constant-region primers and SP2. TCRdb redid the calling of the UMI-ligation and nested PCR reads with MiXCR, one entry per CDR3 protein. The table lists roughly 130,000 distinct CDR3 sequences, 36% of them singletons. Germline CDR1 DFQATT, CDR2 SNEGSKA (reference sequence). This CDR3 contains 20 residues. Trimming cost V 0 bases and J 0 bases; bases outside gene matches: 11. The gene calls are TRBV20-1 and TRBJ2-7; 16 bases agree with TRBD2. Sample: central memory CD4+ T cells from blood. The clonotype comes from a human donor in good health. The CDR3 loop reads CSARDLGGLAGGINSYEQYF. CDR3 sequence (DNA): TGCAGTGCTAGAGATCTTGGGGGACTAGCGGGAGGGATAAACTCCTACGAGCAGTACTTC.